This T cell receptor (beta chain) was identified in a study of chemoradiotherapy in HPV16-positive cancers. Findings of the study overall: In HPV16-positive patients, HPV-responsive T-cell expansion tracked better recurrence-free survival.

Notes on this clone: Its antigen is still unknown.

TCRdb's table, derived via immunoSEQ multiplex PCR, lists solely in-frame clones and lacks some. This sample has 20,000 to 25,000 clones, with over 85% found just once. This receptor was obtained from a human donor with HPV-associated anogenital cancer. The sample in question was blood, obtained from a patient who underwent chemoradiotherapy.

The CDR3 region has the DNA TGTGCCAGCAGCTTTTGGCGGGGGGGCGCGCGCTTTTACGAGCAGTACTTC. As protein: CASSFWRGGARFYEQYF. The rearrangement joins TRBV5-6 to TRBJ2-7; 9 bases match TRBD2. The CDR3 is 17 amino acids. CDR1 and CDR2 from the germline V gene are SGHDT and YYEEEE. The trim removed 2 bases at V and 4 bases at J, leaving 13 bases unmatched.